This entry features one T cell receptor beta chain sequence. This CDR3 contains 14 residues. The ends were cut back, 0 bases at V and 7 bases at J, with 14 bases in the middle. Germline V gene sequence: CDR1 SGHNT, CDR2 YYREEE (reference sequence). The data belong to a study of shared clonotypes between healthy human individuals. Here immunoSEQ multiplex PCR was the method, and the copy in TCRdb shows in-frame clones only, minus some. The profile covers roughly 680,000 clones, with 55% to 75% appearing a single time and less than 2% taken by the ten largest. The sequence came from a woman younger than 45 in good health. The chain has TRBV5-4 and TRBJ2-7; TRBD1 or TRBD2 may be the D gene (6 bases each). Sequencing used memory CD4+ T cells sorted from blood. Described subset: CD45RA-negative fraction. DNA of the CDR3: TGTGCCAGCAGCTTGGAGGGGGGCGCGAGGGAGCAGTACTTC. Protein sequence: CASSLEGGAREQYF.